This T cell receptor (beta chain) was captured by sequencing in a study of blood T cell repertoires in COVID-19. The length of the CDR3 is 14 residues. V lost 2 bases and J lost 4, with 12 bases in between. CDR1 and CDR2 (germline): SGHDT, YYEEEE. In its sample, this clone was seen once. Assay: immunoSEQ multiplex PCR; the TCRdb copy retains only in-frame clones and omits some. In the table there are more than 300,000 clones, 90% of which are singletons. The receptor was derived from a woman aged 30 to 39 who had been exposed to COVID-19. What was sequenced was PBMCs or T cells enriched from blood (not recorded which). This sequence joins TRBV5-6 and TRBJ1-2; tentatively, D is TRBD1 (5 bases). The DNA of the CDR3 is TGTGCCAGCAGCTTCGTTGGGGCTTTCTATGGCTACACCTTC. Translated: CASSFVGAFYGYTF.